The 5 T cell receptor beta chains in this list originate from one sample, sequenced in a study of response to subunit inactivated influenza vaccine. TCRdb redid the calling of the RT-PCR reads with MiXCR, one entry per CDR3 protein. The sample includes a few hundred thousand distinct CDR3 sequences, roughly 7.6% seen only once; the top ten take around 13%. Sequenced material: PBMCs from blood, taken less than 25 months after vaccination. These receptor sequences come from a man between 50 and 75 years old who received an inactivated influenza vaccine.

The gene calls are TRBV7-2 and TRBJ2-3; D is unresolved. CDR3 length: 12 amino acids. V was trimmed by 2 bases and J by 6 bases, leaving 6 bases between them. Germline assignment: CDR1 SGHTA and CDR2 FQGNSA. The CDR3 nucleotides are TGTGCCAGCAGCTTAAATGGGGATACGCAGTATTTT. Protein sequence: CASSLNGDTQYF.

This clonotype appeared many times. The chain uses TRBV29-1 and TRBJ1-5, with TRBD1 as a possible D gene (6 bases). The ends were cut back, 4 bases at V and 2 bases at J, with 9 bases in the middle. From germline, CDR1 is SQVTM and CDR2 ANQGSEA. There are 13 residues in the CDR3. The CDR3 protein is CSVGQAGNQPQHF. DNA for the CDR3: TGCAGCGTTGGACAGGCGGGCAATCAGCCCCAGCATTTT. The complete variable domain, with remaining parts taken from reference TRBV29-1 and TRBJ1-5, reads SAVISQKPSRDICQRGTSLTIQCQVDSQVTMMFWYRQQPGQSLTLIATANQGSEATYESGFVIDKFPISRPNLTFSTLTVSNMSPEDSSIYLCSVGQAGNQPQHFGDGTRLSIL.

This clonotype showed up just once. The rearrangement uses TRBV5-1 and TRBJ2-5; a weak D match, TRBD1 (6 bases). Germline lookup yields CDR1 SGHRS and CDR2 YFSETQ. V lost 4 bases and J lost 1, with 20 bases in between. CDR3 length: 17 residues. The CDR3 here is CASSPARGPLVQETQYF. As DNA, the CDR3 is TGCGCCAGCAGCCCTGCCAGGGGACCACTCGTCCAAGAGACCCAGTACTTC.

This chain's CDR3 is CSAAGQNTGELFF. The CDR3 coding sequence is TGCAGTGCGGCGGGACAGAACACCGGGGAGCTGTTTTTT. The gene calls are TRBV20-1 and TRBJ2-2, with D perhaps matching TRBD1 or TRBD2 (6 bases each). Between the trimmed V and J ends, which lost 6 bases and 1 base, there was a span of 9 bases. This CDR3 is 13 amino acids long. CDR1 is DFQATT, CDR2 SNEGSKA, per germline (reference sequence).

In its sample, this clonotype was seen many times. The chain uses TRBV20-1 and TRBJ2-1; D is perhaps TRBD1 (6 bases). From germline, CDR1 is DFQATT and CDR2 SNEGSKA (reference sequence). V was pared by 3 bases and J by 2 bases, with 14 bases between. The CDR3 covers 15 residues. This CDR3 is CSARVSGHTYNEQFF. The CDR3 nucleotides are TGCAGTGCTAGGGTTTCGGGACATACCTACAATGAGCAGTTCTTC.